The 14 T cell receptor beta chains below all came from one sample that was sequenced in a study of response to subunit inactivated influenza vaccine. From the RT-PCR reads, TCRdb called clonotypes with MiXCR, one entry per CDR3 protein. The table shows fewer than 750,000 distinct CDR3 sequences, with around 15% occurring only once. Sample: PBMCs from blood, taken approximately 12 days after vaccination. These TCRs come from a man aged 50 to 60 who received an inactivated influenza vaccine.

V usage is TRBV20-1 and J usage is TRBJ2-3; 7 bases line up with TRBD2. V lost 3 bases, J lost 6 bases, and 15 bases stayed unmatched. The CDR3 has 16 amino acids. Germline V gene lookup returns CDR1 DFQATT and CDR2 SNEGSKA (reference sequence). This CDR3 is CSASRLRLADEDTQYF. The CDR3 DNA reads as TGCAGTGCTAGTCGCCTTAGACTAGCAGACGAGGATACGCAGTATTTT.

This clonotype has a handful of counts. CDR3 nucleotide sequence: TGCAGCGTTGGGCTGCAGCCTCGAACCGGGGAGCTGTTTTTT. As protein: CSVGLQPRTGELFF. The chain couples TRBV29-1 to TRBJ2-2, with D unresolved. Trimming shortened V by 4 bases and J by 5 bases, and 14 bases separated the two germline ends. The CDR3 runs 14 residues. CDR1 and CDR2 from the germline V gene are SQVTM and ANQGSEA.

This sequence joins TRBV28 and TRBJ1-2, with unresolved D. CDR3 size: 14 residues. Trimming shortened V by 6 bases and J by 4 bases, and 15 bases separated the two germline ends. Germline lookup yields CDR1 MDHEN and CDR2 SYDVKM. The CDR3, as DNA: TGTGCCAGCAGATCCCCAGGATTAGGCTATGGCTACACCTTC. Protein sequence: CASRSPGLGYGYTF.

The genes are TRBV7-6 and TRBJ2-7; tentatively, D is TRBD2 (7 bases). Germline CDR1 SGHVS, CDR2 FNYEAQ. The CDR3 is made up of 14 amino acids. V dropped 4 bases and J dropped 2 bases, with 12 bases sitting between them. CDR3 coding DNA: TGTGCCAGCAGCTATGGGGGGGCTACCTACGAGCAGTACTTC. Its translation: CASSYGGATYEQYF.

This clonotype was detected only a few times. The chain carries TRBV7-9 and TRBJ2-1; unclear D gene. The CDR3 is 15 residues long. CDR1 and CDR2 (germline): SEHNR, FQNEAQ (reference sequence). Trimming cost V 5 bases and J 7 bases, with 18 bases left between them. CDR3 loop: CASSPKARMGNEQFF. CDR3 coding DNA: TGTGCCAGCAGCCCCAAGGCTAGGATGGGGAATGAGCAGTTCTTC.

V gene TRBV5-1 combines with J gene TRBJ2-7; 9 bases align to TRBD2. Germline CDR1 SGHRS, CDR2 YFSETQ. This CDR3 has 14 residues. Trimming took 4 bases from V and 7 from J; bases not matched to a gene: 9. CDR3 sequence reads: CASSAGTSRGEQYF. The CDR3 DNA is TGCGCCAGCAGCGCAGGGACTAGCCGAGGGGAGCAGTACTTC.

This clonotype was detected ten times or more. Here the CDR3 DNA reads TGTGCCAGCAGCCACGAGCAGCTGGCGGGGGCCCCAGATACGCAGTATTTT. It encodes CASSHEQLAGAPDTQYF. The V and J genes are TRBV4-2 and TRBJ2-3; possibly TRBD2 for D (7 bases). Trimming removed 3 bases at V and 4 bases at J, with 20 bases between. CDR1 is LGHNA, CDR2 YNFKEQ, per germline. This CDR3 is built from 17 residues.

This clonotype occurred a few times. The CDR3 nucleotides are TGTGCCAGTAGTATTGGGCAGGGGGCAGGCGAGCAGTACTTC. It codes for CASSIGQGAGEQYF. This chain uses TRBV19 with TRBJ2-7; 8 nucleotides match TRBD1. The CDR3 spans 14 residues. With 3 bases clipped from V and 6 bases from J, the junction kept 7 bases outside the gene matches. Germline V gene data show CDR1 as LNHDA and CDR2 as SQIVND (reference sequence).

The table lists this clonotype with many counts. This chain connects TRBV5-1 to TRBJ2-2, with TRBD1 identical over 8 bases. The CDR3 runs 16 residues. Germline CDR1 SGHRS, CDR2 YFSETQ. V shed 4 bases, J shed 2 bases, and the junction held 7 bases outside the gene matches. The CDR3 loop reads CASSPAGTGNTGELFF. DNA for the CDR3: TGCGCCAGCAGCCCGGCCGGGACAGGCAACACCGGGGAGCTGTTTTTT.

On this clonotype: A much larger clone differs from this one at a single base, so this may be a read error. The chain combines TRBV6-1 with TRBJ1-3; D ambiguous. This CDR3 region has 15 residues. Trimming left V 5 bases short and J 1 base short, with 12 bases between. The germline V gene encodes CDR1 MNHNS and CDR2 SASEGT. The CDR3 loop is CASSQGWGSGNTIYF. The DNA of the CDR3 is TGTGCCAGCAGTCAAGGGTGGGGTTCTGGAAACACCATATATTTT.

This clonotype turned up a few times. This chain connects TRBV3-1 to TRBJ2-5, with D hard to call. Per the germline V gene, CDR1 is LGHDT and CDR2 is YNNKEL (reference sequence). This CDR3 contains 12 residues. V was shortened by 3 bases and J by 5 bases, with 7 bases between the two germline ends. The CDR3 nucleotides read TGTGCCAGCAGCCAGTCAGGCGAGACCCAGTACTTC. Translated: CASSQSGETQYF.

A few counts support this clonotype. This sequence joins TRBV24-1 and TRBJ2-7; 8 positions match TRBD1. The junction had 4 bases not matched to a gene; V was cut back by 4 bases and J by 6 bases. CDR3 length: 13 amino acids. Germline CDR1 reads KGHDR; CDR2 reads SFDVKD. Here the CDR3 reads CATSDWTGPEQYF. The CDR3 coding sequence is TGTGCCACCAGTGACTGGACAGGGCCCGAGCAGTACTTC.

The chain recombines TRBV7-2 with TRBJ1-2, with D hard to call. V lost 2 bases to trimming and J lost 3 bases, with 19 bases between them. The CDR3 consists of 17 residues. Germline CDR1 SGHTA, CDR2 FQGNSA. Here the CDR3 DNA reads TGTGCCAGCAGCTTAAAGGAGGCCAGACTCCCGGACTATGGCTACACCTTC. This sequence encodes CASSLKEARLPDYGYTF.

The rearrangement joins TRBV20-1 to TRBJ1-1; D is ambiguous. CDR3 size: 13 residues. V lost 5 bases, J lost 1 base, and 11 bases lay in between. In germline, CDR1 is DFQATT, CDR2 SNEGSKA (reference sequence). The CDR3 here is CSAQMNSNTEAFF. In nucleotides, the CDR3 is TGCAGTGCTCAGATGAATTCGAACACTGAAGCTTTCTTT.